These 18 T cell receptor beta chains came from one sample sequenced in a study of technical replicates of blood from four donors. TCRdb's copy holds only in-frame clones and misses some; the assay was immunoSEQ multiplex PCR. The data show under 95,000 clones, roughly 94% seen once. Sequences were obtained from T cells isolated from PBMCs. The receptors derive from a human donor in good health.

This chain uses TRBV7-6 with TRBJ1-5, with 7 bases fitting TRBD1. There are 15 residues in the CDR3. The V gene's germline CDR1 is SGHVS and CDR2 FNYEAQ. Unmatched junction bases numbered 5, after V lost 0 bases and J lost 6 bases. The CDR3 reads CASSLAGQGVQPQHF. CDR3 nucleotide sequence: TGTGCCAGCAGCTTAGCGGGGCAGGGGGTTCAGCCCCAGCATTTT.

The chain has TRBV6-1 and TRBJ1-1, with TRBD1 as a possible D gene (5 bases). Between the trimmed V and J ends, which lost 6 bases and 4 bases, there was a span of 12 bases. This CDR3 comprises 13 residues. Germline V gene sequence: CDR1 MNHNS, CDR2 SASEGT. CDR3 bases: TGTGCCAGCAGCTCCCAGGGTTCCACTGAAGCTTTCTTT. This codes for CASSSQGSTEAFF.

The V call is TRBV9, the J call TRBJ1-2; D is unclear. CDR1 is SGDLS, CDR2 YYNGEE, per germline. V was trimmed by 2 bases and J by 8 bases, leaving 13 bases between them. The CDR3 is made up of 13 amino acids. This CDR3 reads CASSVSGLGGYTF. For the CDR3, the DNA is TGTGCCAGCAGCGTCTCTGGACTGGGGGGCTACACCTTC.

The chain couples TRBV25-1 to TRBJ2-5, with 9 bases lining up with TRBD2. The CDR3 has 15 residues. J gave up 4 bases and V 2 bases, and 5 bases lay outside the gene matches. Germline lookup yields CDR1 MGHDK and CDR2 SYGVNS. The CDR3 region is CASSEQRGAGETQYF. The CDR3 region has the DNA TGTGCCAGCAGTGAACAGCGGGGGGCGGGAGAGACCCAGTACTTC.

The chain recombines TRBV5-1 with TRBJ2-7; no firm D call. Per germline, CDR1 SGHRS and CDR2 YFSETQ. The CDR3 has 12 amino acids. V was clipped by 2 bases and J by 4 bases, with 7 bases between them. The CDR3 is CASSLDWYEQYF. The CDR3 DNA reads as TGCGCCAGCAGCTTAGACTGGTACGAGCAGTACTTC.

The CDR3 here is CASSESFERWDNEQFF. CDR3 in DNA: TGCGCCAGCAGTGAGTCTTTCGAGCGGTGGGACAATGAGCAGTTCTTC. The chain recombines TRBV10-1 with TRBJ2-1, with a tentative D call TRBD2 (5 bases). CDR1 WNHNN and CDR2 SYGVQD come from the germline V gene (reference sequence). The CDR3 extends over 16 amino acids. V was shortened by 0 bases and J by 5 bases, with 14 bases between the two germline ends.

V gene TRBV6-1 combines with J gene TRBJ1-4; 9 bases align to TRBD1. CDR3 length: 14 residues. V dropped 6 bases and J dropped 7; count of bases not matched to a gene: 6. The germline V gene encodes CDR1 MNHNS and CDR2 SASEGT. The CDR3 protein is CASRTGGGSEKLFF. DNA of the CDR3: TGTGCCAGCAGGACAGGGGGTGGGAGTGAAAAACTGTTTTTT.

The rearrangement uses TRBV4-1 and TRBJ2-1; the D gene is possibly TRBD1 (6 bases). Germline CDR1 reads MGHRA; CDR2 reads YSYEKL. The V gene lost 10 bases and the J gene lost 2 bases, with 15 bases spanning the gap. The CDR3 has 14 residues. Here the CDR3 DNA reads TGCGCCACCAAACCGACAGGCACCTACAATGAGCAGTTCTTC. It translates to CATKPTGTYNEQFF.

The chain joins TRBV18 to TRBJ2-7, with a weak D call TRBD1 (7 bases). CDR3 length equals 14 residues. The germline V gene has CDR1 KGHSH and CDR2 LQKENI. V was cut by 0 bases and J by 5 bases, with 11 bases left in between. The CDR3 here is CASSPPAGGNEQYF. The CDR3 nucleotides read TGTGCCAGCTCACCACCGGCAGGGGGGAACGAGCAGTACTTC.

The V call is TRBV5-1, the J call TRBJ1-2; tentatively, D is TRBD1 (5 bases). Germline values: CDR1 SGHRS, CDR2 YFSETQ. V was trimmed by 2 bases and J by 6 bases, leaving 14 bases between them. The CDR3 runs to 14 residues. DNA of the CDR3: TGCGCCAGCAGCTTCCTAGGGGCCTCGGATGGCTACACCTTC. It yields the protein CASSFLGASDGYTF.

The rearrangement links TRBV11-2 to TRBJ2-1; 10 bases fit TRBD1. The V segment lost 5 bases and the J segment 7 bases; nucleotides outside the gene matches: 5. CDR3 length: 14 residues. Germline V gene data show CDR1 as SGHAT and CDR2 as FQNNGV. The CDR3 region has the DNA TGTGCCAGCAGCCTGGGGACAGGGGAGAATGAGCAGTTCTTC. Translation gives CASSLGTGENEQFF.

The rearrangement uses TRBV7-8 and TRBJ2-1; possible D gene TRBD1, 5 bases. Germline assignment: CDR1 SGHVS and CDR2 FQNEAQ. The CDR3 extends over 13 amino acids. Between the trimmed V and J ends, which lost 5 bases and 3 bases, there was a span of 8 bases. CDR3 bases: TGTGCCAGCAGCCTGGGGCACTACAATGAGCAGTTCTTC. Amino acid sequence: CASSLGHYNEQFF.

V and J are TRBV2 and TRBJ1-2; 9 positions agree with TRBD1. This CDR3 is 15 amino acids long. Germline CDR1 SNHLY, CDR2 FYNNEI. Germline trimming cut 8 bases from V and 0 bases from J; bases unmatched to any gene: 7. In DNA, the CDR3 is TGTGCCAGCTATGGACAGGGGAAATCTAACTATGGCTACACCTTC. Translation: CASYGQGKSNYGYTF.

V usage is TRBV28 and J usage is TRBJ2-1; D may be TRBD2 (6 bases). Per germline, CDR1 MDHEN and CDR2 SYDVKM. V was pared by 10 bases and J by 3 bases, with 19 bases between. The CDR3 totals 15 residues. The CDR3 is CAIRLGGRGYNEQFF. The CDR3 DNA reads TGTGCCATTCGACTCGGGGGAAGGGGCTACAATGAGCAGTTCTTC.

The chain combines TRBV4-1 with TRBJ2-7; 9 nucleotides match TRBD2. The CDR3 covers 15 residues. Germline V gives CDR1 MGHRA, CDR2 YSYEKL. Trimming cost V 1 base and J 2 bases; bases outside gene matches: 3. The CDR3 protein is CASSQVVAGAYEQYF. CDR3 sequence (DNA): TGCGCCAGCAGCCAAGTAGTAGCGGGGGCCTACGAGCAGTACTTC.

The rearrangement joins TRBV28 to TRBJ2-1; 10 bases are shared with TRBD1. This CDR3 region has 15 residues. V lost 8 bases and J lost 2; bases outside the gene matches: 6. CDR1 and CDR2 (germline): MDHEN, SYDVKM. The CDR3 region is CASPPTGGPYNEQFF. In nucleotides, the CDR3 is TGTGCCAGCCCACCGACAGGGGGCCCCTACAATGAGCAGTTCTTC.

V gene TRBV5-1 combines with J gene TRBJ2-5, with D perhaps TRBD2 (6 bases). The CDR3 is 14 residues long. The germline CDR1 and CDR2 sequences are SGHRS and YFSETQ. Deletions cut 0 bases from V and 5 bases from J, with 11 bases between. The CDR3: CASSLGLVSETQYF. DNA for the CDR3: TGCGCCAGCAGCTTGGGACTAGTTAGTGAGACCCAGTACTTC. Complete variable domain (other parts from reference TRBV5-1 and TRBJ2-5): KAGVTQTPRYLIKTRGQQVTLSCSPISGHRSVSWYQQTPGQGLQFLFEYFSETQRNKGNFPGRFSGRQFSNSRSEMNVSTLELGDSALYLCASSLGLVSETQYFGPGTRLLVL.

For the CDR3, the DNA is TGCGCCAGCAGAGGGACAGGGTTTCATGAGCAGTTCTTC. Amino acid sequence: CASRGTGFHEQFF. The chain combines TRBV5-1 with TRBJ2-1, with 9 bases matching TRBD1. CDR3 length equals 13 residues. In germline, CDR1 is SGHRS, CDR2 YFSETQ. Trimming cost V 5 bases and J 8 bases; bases outside gene matches: 5.